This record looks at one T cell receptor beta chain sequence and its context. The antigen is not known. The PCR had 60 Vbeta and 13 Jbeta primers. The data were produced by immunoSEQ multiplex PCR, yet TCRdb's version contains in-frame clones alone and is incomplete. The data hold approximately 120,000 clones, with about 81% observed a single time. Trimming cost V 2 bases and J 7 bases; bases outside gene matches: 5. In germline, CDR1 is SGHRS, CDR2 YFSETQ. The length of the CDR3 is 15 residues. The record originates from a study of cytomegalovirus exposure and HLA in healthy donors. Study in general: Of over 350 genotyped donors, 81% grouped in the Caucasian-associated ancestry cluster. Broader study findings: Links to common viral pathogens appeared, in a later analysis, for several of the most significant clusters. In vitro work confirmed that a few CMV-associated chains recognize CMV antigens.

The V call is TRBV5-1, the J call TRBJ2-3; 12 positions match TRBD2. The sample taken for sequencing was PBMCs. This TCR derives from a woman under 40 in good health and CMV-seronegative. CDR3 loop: CASSFSSGGGNTQYF. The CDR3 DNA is TGCGCCAGCAGCTTCTCTAGCGGGGGGGGAAATACGCAGTATTTT.